Below, 14 T cell receptor beta chains from the same sample are listed, as sequenced in a study of CD8 T cells in Susac syndrome. Random hexamers were used to reverse transcribe 0.5 to 1 ug of RNA. TCRdb re-called the immunoSEQ multiplex PCR reads through MiXCR, storing one row per CDR3 protein. The sample shows about 120,000 distinct CDR3 sequences, 85% to 95% of them seen only once. Sequenced input: CD8+ T cells from PBMCs. The receptors were sampled from a human donor in good health.

The chain couples TRBV19 to TRBJ1-1; unclear D gene. Germline V CDR1 and CDR2: LNHDA, SQIVND (reference sequence). The V gene lost 3 bases and the J gene lost 0 bases, with 8 bases spanning the gap. The CDR3 runs 14 residues. The CDR3 DNA reads TGTGCCAGTAGTATGAACGTTATGAACACTGAAGCTTTCTTT. Its translation: CASSMNVMNTEAFF.

In DNA form, the CDR3 reads TGCGCCAGCAGCACGACAGGGAGGAACGAGCAGTACTTC. Its protein product is CASSTTGRNEQYF. The V gene is TRBV5-1, the J gene TRBJ2-7; D perhaps matches TRBD1 (7 bases). V gave up 4 bases and J gave up 5 bases, with 13 bases separating them. Germline lookup yields CDR1 SGHRS and CDR2 YFSETQ. This CDR3 region has 13 residues.

This chain joins TRBV6-6 and TRBJ1-1, with TRBD1 matching 9 bases. V lost 6 bases and J lost 2; bases outside the gene matches: 4. Germline CDR1 reads MNHNY; CDR2 reads SVGAGI (reference sequence). The CDR3 spans 14 residues. The CDR3 sequence: CASRRTGDNTEAFF. In nucleotides, the CDR3 is TGTGCCAGCAGACGGACAGGGGATAACACTGAAGCTTTCTTT.

The chain carries TRBV2 and TRBJ2-7, with TRBD1 identical over 7 bases. The V segment lost 6 bases and the J segment 3 bases; nucleotides outside the gene matches: 8. The germline V gene has CDR1 SNHLY and CDR2 FYNNEI. This CDR3 comprises 14 residues. CDR3 sequence: CASRVTGYGYEQYF. The DNA of the CDR3 is TGTGCCAGCAGGGTGACAGGGTATGGCTACGAGCAGTACTTC.

The chain combines TRBV6-2 or TRBV6-3 with TRBJ1-1, with D possibly being TRBD1 (6 bases). The germline V and J ends were trimmed by 6 bases and 6 bases, with 26 bases remaining between them. In germline, CDR1 is MNHEY, CDR2 SVGEGT. The length of the CDR3 is 17 residues. DNA of the CDR3: TGTGCCAGCAGGAAAACTCACCTCCAGGGGCTGAGGCCTGAAGCTTTCTTT. This sequence encodes CASRKTHLQGLRPEAFF.

V is TRBV5-1 and J is TRBJ2-2; no reliable D call. The CDR3 covers 14 residues. V was clipped by 9 bases and J by 0 bases, with 12 bases between them. Looked up from germline, CDR1 is SGHRS and CDR2 is YFSETQ. The CDR3 DNA is TGCGCCACCAACACTGACGCGAACACCGGGGAGCTGTTTTTT. The encoded protein is CATNTDANTGELFF.

This chain connects TRBV3-1 to TRBJ2-5, with 11 bases lining up with TRBD1. The CDR3 consists of 15 residues. Germline V lookup: CDR1 LGHDT, CDR2 YNNKEL (reference sequence). J lost 5 bases, V lost 2 bases, and 4 bases had no gene match. CDR3 coding DNA: TGTGCCAGCAGCCAAAGGGGACAGGGGGGTGAGACCCAGTACTTC. Amino acid sequence: CASSQRGQGGETQYF.

This chain uses TRBV7-9 with TRBJ2-2; the D is unclear. CDR3 length: 14 residues. V lost 2 bases and J lost 1, with 5 bases in between. In germline, CDR1 is SEHNR, CDR2 FQNEAQ (reference sequence). CDR3: CASSLSVNTGELFF. Written as DNA, the CDR3 is TGTGCCAGCAGCTTATCGGTGAACACCGGGGAGCTGTTTTTT.

This chain joins TRBV5-1 and TRBJ2-7, with TRBD1 matching 10 bases. The CDR3 runs to 15 residues. The germline CDR1 and CDR2 sequences are SGHRS and YFSETQ. The ends lost 3 bases at V and 7 bases at J; junction bases unmatched: 10. The CDR3 coding sequence is TGCGCCAGCAGCTCGAGCGGGACAGGGGTCGGGGAGCAGTACTTC. Residues: CASSSSGTGVGEQYF.

The V and J genes are TRBV20-1 and TRBJ2-4; possible D gene TRBD1, 6 bases. The length of the CDR3 is 17 residues. Germline assignment: CDR1 DFQATT and CDR2 SNEGSKA (reference sequence). The V gene lost 6 bases and the J gene lost 1 base, with 22 bases spanning the gap. The chain's CDR3 is CSAETGTQRRAKNIQYF. DNA for the CDR3: TGCAGTGCCGAAACAGGGACCCAACGCCGCGCCAAAAACATTCAGTACTTC.

V usage is TRBV5-1 and J usage is TRBJ1-1, with D unclear. The germline V gene encodes CDR1 SGHRS and CDR2 YFSETQ. The length of the CDR3 is 12 residues. With 7 bases removed from V and 1 base from J, the gap between germline ends came to 8 bases. The CDR3 DNA is TGCGCCAGCCGCATCGGGAACACTGAAGCTTTCTTT. Translation gives CASRIGNTEAFF.

The rearrangement joins TRBV3-1 to TRBJ2-1, with TRBD1 as a possible D gene (6 bases). Germline lookup yields CDR1 LGHDT and CDR2 YNNKEL (reference sequence). Trimming pared 7 bases from V and 3 bases from J, leaving 16 bases between. CDR3 length equals 15 residues. The CDR3 reads CASTIGQGNYNEQFF. In nucleotides, the CDR3 is TGTGCCAGCACGATAGGGCAGGGGAACTACAATGAGCAGTTCTTC.

This clonotype was seen only once. This sequence joins TRBV7-2 and TRBJ1-2, with D possibly being TRBD1 (5 bases). The germline gives CDR1 SGHTA, CDR2 FQGNSA. V was clipped by 5 bases and J by 0 bases, with 13 bases between them. The CDR3 extends over 15 amino acids. The CDR3 is CASSTRQRSNYGYTF. In DNA, the CDR3 is TGTGCCAGCAGCACCAGACAGAGATCTAACTATGGCTACACCTTC.

The genes are TRBV15 and TRBJ2-5, with TRBD1 matching 9 bases. The junction had 12 bases not matched to a gene; V was cut back by 5 bases and J by 5 bases. Germline CDR1 reads LNHNV; CDR2 reads YYDKDF (reference sequence). CDR3 size: 16 residues. DNA of the CDR3: TGTGCCACCAGCGTACCGGGACAGGGTGTGTTGGAGACCCAGTACTTC. It yields the protein CATSVPGQGVLETQYF.